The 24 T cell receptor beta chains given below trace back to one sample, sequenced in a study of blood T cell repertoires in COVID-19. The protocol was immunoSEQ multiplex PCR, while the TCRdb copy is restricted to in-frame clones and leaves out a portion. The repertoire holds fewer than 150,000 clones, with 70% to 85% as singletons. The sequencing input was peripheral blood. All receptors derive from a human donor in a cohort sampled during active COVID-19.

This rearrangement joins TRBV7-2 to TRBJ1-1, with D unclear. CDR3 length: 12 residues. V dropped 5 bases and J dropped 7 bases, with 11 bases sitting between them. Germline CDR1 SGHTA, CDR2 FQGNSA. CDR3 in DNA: TGTGCCAGCAGCCTTACGCGCCTTGAAGCTTTCTTT. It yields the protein CASSLTRLEAFF.

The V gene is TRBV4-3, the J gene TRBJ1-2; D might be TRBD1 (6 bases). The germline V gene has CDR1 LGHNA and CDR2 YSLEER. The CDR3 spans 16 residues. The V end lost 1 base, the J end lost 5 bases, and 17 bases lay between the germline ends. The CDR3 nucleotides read TGCGCCAGCAGCCAAGCTGGACAGAGAGGGGTATATGGCTACACCTTC. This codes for CASSQAGQRGVYGYTF.

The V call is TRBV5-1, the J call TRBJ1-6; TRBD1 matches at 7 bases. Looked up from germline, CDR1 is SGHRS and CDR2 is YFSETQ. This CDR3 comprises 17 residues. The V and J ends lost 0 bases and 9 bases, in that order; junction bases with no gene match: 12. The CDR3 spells CASSLDRGSAFGSPLHF. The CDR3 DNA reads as TGCGCCAGCAGCTTGGACAGGGGTTCGGCGTTTGGTTCACCCCTCCACTTT.

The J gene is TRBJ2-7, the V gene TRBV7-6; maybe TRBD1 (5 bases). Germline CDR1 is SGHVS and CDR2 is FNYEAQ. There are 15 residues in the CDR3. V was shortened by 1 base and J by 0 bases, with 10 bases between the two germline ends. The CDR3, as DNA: TGTGCCAGCAGCTTAGGCAGGGTACCCTCCTACGAGCAGTACTTC. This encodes CASSLGRVPSYEQYF.

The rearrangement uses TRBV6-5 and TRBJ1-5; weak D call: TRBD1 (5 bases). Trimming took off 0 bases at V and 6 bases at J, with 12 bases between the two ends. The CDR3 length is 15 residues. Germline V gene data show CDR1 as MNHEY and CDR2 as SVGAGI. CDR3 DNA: TGTGCCAGCAGTTACTCGGGGCTGGGGGGTCAGCCCCAGCATTTT. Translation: CASSYSGLGGQPQHF.

Here the CDR3 reads CASSQNRGTEQFF. Written as DNA, the CDR3 is TGCGCCAGCAGCCAAAACAGGGGCACTGAGCAGTTCTTC. The rearrangement uses TRBV4-3 and TRBJ2-1, with TRBD1 identical over 7 bases. V was pared by 2 bases and J by 9 bases, with 4 bases of the junction left unmatched. Germline V gene data show CDR1 as LGHNA and CDR2 as YSLEER. The CDR3 loop spans 13 amino acids.

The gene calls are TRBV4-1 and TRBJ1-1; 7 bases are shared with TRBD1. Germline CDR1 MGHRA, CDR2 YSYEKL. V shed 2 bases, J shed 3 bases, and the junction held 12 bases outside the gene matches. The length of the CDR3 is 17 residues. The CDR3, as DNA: TGCGCCAGCAGCCAATTACCAAGCAGACAGGGCGACACTGAAGCTTTCTTT. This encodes CASSQLPSRQGDTEAFF.

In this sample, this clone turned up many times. The CDR3 loop is CASSEGAEGGYTF. CDR3 bases: TGTGCCAGCAGTGAAGGGGCCGAGGGTGGCTACACCTTC. V usage is TRBV6-1 and J usage is TRBJ1-2; no clear D. This CDR3 comprises 13 residues. CDR1 and CDR2 from the germline V gene are MNHNS and SASEGT. V was pared by 1 base and J by 7 bases, with 10 bases between.

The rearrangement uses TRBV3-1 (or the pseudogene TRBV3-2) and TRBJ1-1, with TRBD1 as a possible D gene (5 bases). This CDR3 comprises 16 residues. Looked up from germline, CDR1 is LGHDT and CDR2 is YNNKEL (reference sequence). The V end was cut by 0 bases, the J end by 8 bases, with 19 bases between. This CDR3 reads CASSQDARQFGREAFF. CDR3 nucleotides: TGTGCCAGCAGCCAAGATGCCCGACAGTTTGGTCGGGAAGCTTTCTTT.

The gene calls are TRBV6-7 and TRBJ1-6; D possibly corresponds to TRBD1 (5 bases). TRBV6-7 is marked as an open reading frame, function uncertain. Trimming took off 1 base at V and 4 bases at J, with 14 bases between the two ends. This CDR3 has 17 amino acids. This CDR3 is CASSYFGSRGYNSPLHF. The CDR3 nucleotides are TGTGCCAGCAGTTACTTCGGGTCTCGGGGGTATAATTCACCCCTCCACTTT.

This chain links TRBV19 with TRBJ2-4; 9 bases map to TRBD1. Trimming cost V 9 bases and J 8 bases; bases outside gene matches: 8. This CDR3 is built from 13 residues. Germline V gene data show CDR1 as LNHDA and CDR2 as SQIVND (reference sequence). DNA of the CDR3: TGTGCCAGCCGAGGGACAGGGTGGGACATTCAGTACTTC. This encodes CASRGTGWDIQYF.

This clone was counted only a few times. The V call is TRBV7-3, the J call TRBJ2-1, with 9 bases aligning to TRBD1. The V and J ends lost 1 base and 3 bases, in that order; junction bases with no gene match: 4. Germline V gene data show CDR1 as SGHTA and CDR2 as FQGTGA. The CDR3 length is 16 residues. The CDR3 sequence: CASSLSLGQGYNEQFF. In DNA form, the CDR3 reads TGTGCCAGCAGCTTAAGTTTGGGACAGGGCTACAATGAGCAGTTCTTC.

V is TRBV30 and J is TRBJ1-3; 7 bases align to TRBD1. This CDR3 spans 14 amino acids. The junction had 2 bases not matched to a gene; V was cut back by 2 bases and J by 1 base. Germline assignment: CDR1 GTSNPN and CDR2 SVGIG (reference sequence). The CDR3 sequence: CAWSTGVSGNTIYF. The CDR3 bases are TGTGCCTGGAGTACAGGGGTTTCTGGAAACACCATATATTTT.

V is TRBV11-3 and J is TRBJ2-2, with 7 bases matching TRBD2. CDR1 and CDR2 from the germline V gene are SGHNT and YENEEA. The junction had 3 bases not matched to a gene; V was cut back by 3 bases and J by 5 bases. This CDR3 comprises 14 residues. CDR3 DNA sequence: TGTGCCAGCAGCTTGGGGGGGGATACCGGGGAGCTGTTTTTT. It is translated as CASSLGGDTGELFF.

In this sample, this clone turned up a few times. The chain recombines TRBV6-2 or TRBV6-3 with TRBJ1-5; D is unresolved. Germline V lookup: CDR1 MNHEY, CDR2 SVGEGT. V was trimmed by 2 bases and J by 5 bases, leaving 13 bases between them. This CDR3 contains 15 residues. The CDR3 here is CASSYLRVRDQPQHF. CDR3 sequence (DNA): TGTGCCAGCAGTTACCTTCGGGTGAGAGATCAGCCCCAGCATTTT.

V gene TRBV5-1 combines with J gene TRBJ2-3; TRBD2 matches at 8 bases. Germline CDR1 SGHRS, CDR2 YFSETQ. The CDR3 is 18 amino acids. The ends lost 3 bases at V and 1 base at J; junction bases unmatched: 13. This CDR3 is CASSSGRGVAERTDTQYF. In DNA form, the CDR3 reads TGCGCCAGCAGCTCCGGGCGGGGGGTAGCAGAGCGCACAGATACGCAGTATTTT. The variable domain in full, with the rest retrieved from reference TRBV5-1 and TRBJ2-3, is KAGVTQTPRYLIKTRGQQVTLSCSPISGHRSVSWYQQTPGQGLQFLFEYFSETQRNKGNFPGRFSGRQFSNSRSEMNVSTLELGDSALYLCASSSGRGVAERTDTQYFGPGTRLTVL.

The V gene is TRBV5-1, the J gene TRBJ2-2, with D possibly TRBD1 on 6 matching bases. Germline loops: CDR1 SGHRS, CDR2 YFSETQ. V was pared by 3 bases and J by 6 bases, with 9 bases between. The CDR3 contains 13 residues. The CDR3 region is CASSSGVAGELFF. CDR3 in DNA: TGCGCCAGCAGCTCAGGGGTAGCCGGGGAGCTGTTTTTT.

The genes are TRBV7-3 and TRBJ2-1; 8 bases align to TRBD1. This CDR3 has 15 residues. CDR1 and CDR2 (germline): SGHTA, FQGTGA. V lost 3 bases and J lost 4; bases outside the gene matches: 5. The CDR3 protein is CASSLPGTGYNEQFF. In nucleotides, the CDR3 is TGTGCCAGCAGCTTGCCCGGGACAGGATACAATGAGCAGTTCTTC.

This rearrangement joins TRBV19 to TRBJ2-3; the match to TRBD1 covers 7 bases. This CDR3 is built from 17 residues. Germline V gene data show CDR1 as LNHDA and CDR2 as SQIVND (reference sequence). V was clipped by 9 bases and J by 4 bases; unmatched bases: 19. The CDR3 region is CASTRGWVGSKPDTQYF. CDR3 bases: TGTGCCAGCACCAGGGGGTGGGTAGGGTCGAAGCCAGATACGCAGTATTTT. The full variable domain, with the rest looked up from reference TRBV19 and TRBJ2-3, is DGGITQSPKYLFRKEGQNVTLSCEQNLNHDAMYWYRQDPGQGLRLIYYSQIVNDFQKGDIAEGYSVSREKKESFPLTVTSAQKNPTAFYLCASTRGWVGSKPDTQYFGPGTRLTVL.

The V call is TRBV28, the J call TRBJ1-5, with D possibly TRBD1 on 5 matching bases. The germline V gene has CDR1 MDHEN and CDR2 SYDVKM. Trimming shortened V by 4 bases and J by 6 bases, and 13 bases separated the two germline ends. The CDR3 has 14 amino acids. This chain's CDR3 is CASSYQGGSQPQHF. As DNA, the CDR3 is TGTGCCAGCAGTTATCAGGGCGGGAGTCAGCCCCAGCATTTT.

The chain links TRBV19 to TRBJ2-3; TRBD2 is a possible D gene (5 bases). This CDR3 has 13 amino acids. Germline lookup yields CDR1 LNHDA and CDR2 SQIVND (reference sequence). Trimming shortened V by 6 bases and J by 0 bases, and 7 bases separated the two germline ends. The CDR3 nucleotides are TGTGCCAGTAGCGCTAGCAGCACAGATACGCAGTATTTT. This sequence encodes CASSASSTDTQYF.

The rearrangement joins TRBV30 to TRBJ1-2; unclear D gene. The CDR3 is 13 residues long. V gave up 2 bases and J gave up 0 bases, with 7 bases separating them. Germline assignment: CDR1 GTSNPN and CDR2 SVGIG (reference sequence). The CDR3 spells CAWSTQTNYGYTF. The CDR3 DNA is TGTGCCTGGAGTACACAGACTAACTATGGCTACACCTTC. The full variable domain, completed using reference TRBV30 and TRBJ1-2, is SQTIHQWPATLVQPVGSPLSLECTVEGTSNPNLYWYRQAAGRGLQLLFYSVGIGQISSEVPQNLSASRPQDRQFILSSKKLLLSDSGFYLCAWSTQTNYGYTFGSGTRLTVV.

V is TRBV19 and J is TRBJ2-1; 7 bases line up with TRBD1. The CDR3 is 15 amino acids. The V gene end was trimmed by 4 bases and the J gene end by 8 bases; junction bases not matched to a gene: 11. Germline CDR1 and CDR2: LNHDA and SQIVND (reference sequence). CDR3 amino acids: CASSTPDRNLHEQFF. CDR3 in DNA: TGTGCCAGTAGTACCCCGGACAGGAATCTACATGAGCAGTTCTTC.

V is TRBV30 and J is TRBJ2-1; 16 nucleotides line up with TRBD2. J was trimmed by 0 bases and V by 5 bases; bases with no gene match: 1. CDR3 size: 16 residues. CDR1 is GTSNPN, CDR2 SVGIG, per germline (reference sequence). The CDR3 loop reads CAWGTSGGASYNEQFF. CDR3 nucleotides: TGTGCCTGGGGGACTAGCGGGGGGGCCTCCTACAATGAGCAGTTCTTC.